This section outlines one T cell receptor beta chain sequence together with its context. This sample is drawn from a study of human T cells and chemical hapten exposure. In the authors' workflow: Samples contained a median of approximately 100,000 TCRs, with a range of about 23,224 to 700,000. TCRdb reanalysed the 5' RACE reads using MiXCR and keeps one entry per CDR3 protein. The V and J calls reflect TCRdb's pipeline rather than the authors' work. The repertoire has about 81,000 distinct CDR3 sequences, less than 20% of them found once; the top ten carry approximately 7%. Deletions cut 1 base from V and 2 bases from J, with 8 bases between. The CDR3 has 14 residues. Germline V gene lookup returns CDR1 KGHSY and CDR2 FQNENV. The authors' total RNA extraction used unfractionated whole blood.

The chain employs TRBV16 and TRBJ2-5; D may match TRBD1 or TRBD2 (5 bases each). The receptor was isolated from a female donor in good health. The DNA of the CDR3 is TGTGCCAGCAGCCAATTTGGGGGACAAGAGACCCAGTACTTC. Its translation: CASSQFGGQETQYF.